Listed here are 3 T cell receptor beta chains from one sample, sequenced in a study of beta chain features in type 1 diabetes. Study results and caveats: Across all four CD4+ subsets, people with type 1 diabetes showed modestly shorter TCRB CDR3s.

These receptors have no identified antigens. As every portion of the isolated RNA was reverse transcribed, the sequencing read expressed TCRB transcripts. The assay was immunoSEQ multiplex PCR, and TCRdb's table has in-frame clones only and misses some. The data contain about 650,000 clones, around 12% of them seen just once; the ten biggest clones take up more than 0.1%. The sequenced sample consisted of naive CD4+ T cells from blood. These receptors were obtained from a young man with type 1 diabetes.

This clone was seen a handful of times. V usage is TRBV19 and J usage is TRBJ1-5; TRBD1 might be the D (5 bases). Germline CDR1 LNHDA, CDR2 SQIVND (reference sequence). CDR3 size: 13 residues. The V and J ends lost 7 bases and 6 bases respectively, with 13 bases between them. The DNA for the CDR3 is TGTGCCAGTAACGGCAGGGCTGGTCAGCCCCAGCATTTT. The encoded protein is CASNGRAGQPQHF.

This clone has only a few counts. V and J are TRBV7-2 and TRBJ2-7; D is unresolved. There are 11 residues in the CDR3. Trimming took 5 bases from V and 2 from J, leaving 4 bases between them. Germline lookup yields CDR1 SGHTA and CDR2 FQGNSA. The CDR3 DNA reads TGTGCCAGCAGCGCGGCCTACGAGCAGTACTTC. Its translation: CASSAAYEQYF.

The chain joins TRBV18 to TRBJ2-7; the D gene is possibly TRBD1 (6 bases). V dropped 2 bases and J dropped 2 bases, with 16 bases sitting between them. Germline loops: CDR1 KGHSH, CDR2 LQKENI. The CDR3 consists of 16 residues. CDR3 in DNA: TGTGCCAGCTCACCAAGGGGAAACAGGACAGCCTACGAGCAGTACTTC. Translating it yields CASSPRGNRTAYEQYF.